A single sample gave rise to the 29 T cell receptor beta chains below, sequenced in a study of T cell responses to AZD1222 COVID-19 vaccine. Here immunoSEQ multiplex PCR was the method, and the copy in TCRdb shows in-frame clones only, minus some. Here the sample spans about 150,000 clones, 90% being singletons. This material consisted of peripheral blood, taken on day 0 of AZD1222 vaccination. Receptors originate from an adult in good health.

This chain connects TRBV14 to TRBJ2-2, with 12 bases matching TRBD2. CDR3 length: 16 residues. Germline V lookup: CDR1 SGHDN, CDR2 FVKESK. V shed 5 bases and J 8 bases; nucleotides not matched to a gene: 9. The CDR3 loop reads CASSDGLAGSWGELFF. Here the CDR3 DNA reads TGTGCCAGCAGCGACGGACTAGCGGGATCTTGGGGGGAGCTGTTTTTT.

The chain employs TRBV6-5 and TRBJ2-3; the D is unclear. The V end lost 7 bases, the J end lost 1 base, and 6 bases lay between the germline ends. The CDR3 loop spans 12 amino acids. CDR1 and CDR2 from the germline V gene are MNHEY and SVGAGI. CDR3 nucleotide sequence: TGTGCCAGCAAACGAGGCACAGATACGCAGTATTTT. Its translation: CASKRGTDTQYF.

This clone has only one observation. This rearrangement joins TRBV10-3 to TRBJ1-2; tentatively, D is TRBD1 (5 bases). V was cut by 8 bases and J by 6 bases, with 19 bases left in between. The CDR3 contains 14 residues. CDR1 is ENHRY, CDR2 SYGVKD, per germline. This CDR3 reads CAISATDLRNGYTF. CDR3 DNA sequence: TGTGCCATCTCAGCGACAGACCTTAGGAATGGCTACACCTTC.

The chain uses TRBV7-2 and TRBJ1-1; D gene uncertain. V shed 1 base and J shed 5 bases, with 8 bases lying between them. The CDR3 consists of 13 residues. The germline gives CDR1 SGHTA, CDR2 FQGNSA. The CDR3 is CASSLEIATEAFF. The CDR3 bases are TGTGCCAGCAGCTTAGAAATTGCGACTGAAGCTTTCTTT. Looking up the rest from reference TRBV7-2 and TRBJ1-1 gives the full variable domain: GAGVSQSPSNKVTEKGKDVELRCDPISGHTALYWYRQSLGQGLEFLIYFQGNSAPDKSGLPSDRFSAERTGGSVSTLTIQRTQQEDSAVYLCASSLEIATEAFFGQGTRLTVV.

V and J are TRBV20-1 and TRBJ1-2; D is perhaps TRBD1 (5 bases). The CDR3 has 14 amino acids. Germline V gene sequence: CDR1 DFQATT, CDR2 SNEGSKA (reference sequence). Trimming took 3 bases from V and 4 from J, leaving 15 bases between them. The CDR3 DNA reads TGCAGTGCTAGTTCCTGGCTGGGGCCCTATGGCTACACCTTC. Translation gives CSASSWLGPYGYTF.

This rearrangement joins TRBV24-1 to TRBJ2-5; the match to TRBD1 covers 10 bases. Germline CDR1 reads KGHDR; CDR2 reads SFDVKD. The CDR3 runs to 15 residues. Unmatched junction bases numbered 4, after V lost 4 bases and J lost 3 bases. In nucleotides, the CDR3 is TGTGCCACCAGTGACCGGACAGGGGGAAAAGAGACCCAGTACTTC. Translation gives CATSDRTGGKETQYF.

This clone was picked up a small number of times. This chain links TRBV19 with TRBJ2-1; D is unresolved. CDR1 and CDR2 (germline): LNHDA, SQIVND (reference sequence). The CDR3 spans 12 residues. Trimming left V 3 bases short and J 6 bases short, with 6 bases between. The CDR3 coding sequence is TGTGCCAGTAGTATTAAGGGCAATGAGCAGTTCTTC. Protein sequence: CASSIKGNEQFF.

This chain uses TRBV7-8 with TRBJ2-1; 7 bases fit TRBD2. The CDR3 covers 15 residues. The V segment lost 1 base and the J segment 2 bases; nucleotides outside the gene matches: 2. Germline V lookup: CDR1 SGHVS, CDR2 FQNEAQ. The CDR3, as DNA: TGTGCCAGCAGCTTAGGGGGGGGAACCTACAATGAGCAGTTCTTC. As protein: CASSLGGGTYNEQFF.

This chain links TRBV2 with TRBJ1-1, with D perhaps matching TRBD1 (6 bases). Germline loops: CDR1 SNHLY, CDR2 FYNNEI. The CDR3 consists of 13 residues. V lost 7 bases and J lost 2, with 11 bases in between. CDR3 residues: CASIKDRNTEAFF. Here the CDR3 DNA reads TGTGCCAGCATCAAGGACAGAAACACTGAAGCTTTCTTT. Full variable domain (outside the CDR3, taken from reference TRBV2 and TRBJ1-1): EPEVTQTPSHQVTQMGQEVILRCVPISNHLYFYWYRQILGQKVEFLVSFYNNEISEKSEIFDDQFSVERPDGSNFTLKIRSTKLEDSAMYFCASIKDRNTEAFFGQGTRLTVV.

This sequence joins TRBV14 and TRBJ2-1; 8 bases fit TRBD2. CDR3 length: 17 amino acids. V lost 4 bases and J lost 8; bases outside the gene matches: 16. Germline loops: CDR1 SGHDN, CDR2 FVKESK. In DNA form, the CDR3 reads TGTGCCAGCAGCCCACTAGTAGGGAGCGGGAGATCTCATGAGCAGTTCTTC. It translates to CASSPLVGSGRSHEQFF.

There are a few counts of this clone. The rearrangement joins TRBV6-5 to TRBJ2-7; 9 bases are shared with TRBD2. The CDR3 contains 14 residues. With V trimmed by 5 bases and J by 0 bases, 2 bases remained unmatched. Germline V gene data show CDR1 as MNHEY and CDR2 as SVGAGI. CDR3 in DNA: TGTGCCAGCAGTCGACTAGCGGACTCCTACGAGCAGTACTTC. Translated, it gives CASSRLADSYEQYF.

This clone came up once. The gene calls are TRBV19 and TRBJ1-2; 8 bases align to TRBD1. Per the germline V gene, CDR1 is LNHDA and CDR2 is SQIVND (reference sequence). This CDR3 is built from 13 residues. With 5 bases clipped from V and 5 bases from J, the junction kept 4 bases outside the gene matches. DNA for the CDR3: TGTGCCAGTAGTCCAGGACAGGGATATGGCTACACCTTC. Protein product: CASSPGQGYGYTF.

The chain couples TRBV27 to TRBJ2-2; D remains unclear. Trimming removed 5 bases from V and 4 bases from J, with 2 bases in between. The CDR3 length is 11 residues. The germline V gene has CDR1 MNHEY and CDR2 SMNVEV (reference sequence). The CDR3: CASSSTGELFF. Here the CDR3 DNA reads TGTGCCAGCAGTAGCACCGGGGAGCTGTTTTTT.

V is TRBV5-4 and J is TRBJ2-7; 7 bases align to TRBD1. Germline assignment: CDR1 SGHNT and CDR2 YYREEE (reference sequence). This CDR3 spans 14 amino acids. The junction had 4 bases not matched to a gene; V was cut back by 2 bases and J by 2 bases. The CDR3: CASSFTGVPYEQYF. The CDR3 region has the DNA TGTGCCAGCAGCTTCACAGGGGTCCCCTACGAGCAGTACTTC.

The chain links TRBV28 to TRBJ2-7; D is perhaps TRBD1 (5 bases). Germline V gene data show CDR1 as MDHEN and CDR2 as SYDVKM. V dropped 10 bases and J dropped 6 bases, with 19 bases sitting between them. The CDR3 contains 13 residues. The CDR3 here is CATSVDSLSEQYF. In DNA, the CDR3 is TGTGCCACCTCCGTTGACAGTCTTTCCGAGCAGTACTTC.

The chain joins TRBV27 to TRBJ1-6; TRBD1 matches 7 bases. From germline, CDR1 is MNHEY and CDR2 SMNVEV (reference sequence). The CDR3 consists of 15 residues. The trim removed 1 base at V and 8 bases at J, leaving 5 bases unmatched. This chain's CDR3 is CASSLFYRGDSPLHF. The CDR3 DNA reads as TGTGCCAGCAGTTTATTTTACAGGGGTGATTCACCCCTCCACTTT.

V usage is TRBV6-2 or TRBV6-3 and J usage is TRBJ1-6, with D possibly TRBD1 on 5 matching bases. Germline assignment: CDR1 MNHEY and CDR2 SVGEGT. The V gene lost 5 bases and the J gene lost 4 bases, with 12 bases spanning the gap. The CDR3 sequence is 15 residues long. The CDR3 sequence: CASSNNGAYNSPLHF. DNA of the CDR3: TGTGCCAGCAGTAACAACGGGGCTTATAATTCACCCCTCCACTTT.

The rearrangement uses TRBV5-6 and TRBJ1-1; possibly TRBD1 for D (5 bases). Trimming stripped 4 bases from V and 0 bases from J, with 16 bases between. The CDR3 spans 16 residues. Germline assignment: CDR1 SGHDT and CDR2 YYEEEE. The CDR3 sequence is CASSAAGTYMNTEAFF. In nucleotides, the CDR3 is TGTGCCAGCAGCGCAGCCGGGACTTACATGAACACTGAAGCTTTCTTT.

CDR3 sequence reads: CASSLELGQGSYEQYF. CDR3 DNA sequence: TGTGCCAGCAGCTTAGAGTTGGGACAGGGTTCCTACGAGCAGTACTTC. The chain has TRBV13 and TRBJ2-7; 9 bases map to TRBD1. The CDR3 spans 16 residues. CDR1 is PRHDT, CDR2 FYEKMQ, per germline (reference sequence). V dropped 1 base and J dropped 1; count of bases not matched to a gene: 5. Full variable domain (rest looked up from reference TRBV13 and TRBJ2-7): AAGVIQSPRHLIKEKRETATLKCYPIPRHDTVYWYQQGPGQDPQFLISFYEKMQSDKGSIPDRFSAQQFSDYHSELNMSSLELGDSALYFCASSLELGQGSYEQYFGPGTRLTVT.

This chain uses TRBV28 with TRBJ1-4; the D gene is possibly TRBD1 (6 bases). The CDR3 loop spans 15 amino acids. Looked up from germline, CDR1 is MDHEN and CDR2 is SYDVKM. V was clipped by 4 bases and J by 1 base, with 10 bases between them. The CDR3 DNA reads as TGTGCCAGCAGTTCCAGGACAGTAACTAATGAAAAACTGTTTTTT. It is translated as CASSSRTVTNEKLFF.

The chain combines TRBV5-6 with TRBJ2-7, with unresolved D. The germline CDR1 and CDR2 sequences are SGHDT and YYEEEE. This CDR3 contains 15 residues. Trimming removed 1 base at V and 4 bases at J, with 15 bases between. The CDR3 sequence: CASSLYRLGNYEQYF. The CDR3 region has the DNA TGTGCCAGCAGCTTGTATCGATTGGGGAATTACGAGCAGTACTTC.

The chain joins TRBV27 to TRBJ2-1; 15 nucleotides align to TRBD2. The junction had 3 bases not matched to a gene; V was cut back by 3 bases and J by 3 bases. The CDR3 consists of 17 residues. Germline lookup yields CDR1 MNHEY and CDR2 SMNVEV (reference sequence). The CDR3 DNA reads as TGTGCCAGCAGTTTTAGGACTAGCGGGAGGGTCTACAATGAGCAGTTCTTC. Translating it yields CASSFRTSGRVYNEQFF.

This sequence joins TRBV5-1 and TRBJ1-2; maybe TRBD1 (5 bases). CDR1 and CDR2 (germline): SGHRS, YFSETQ. The CDR3 is made up of 15 amino acids. Trimming cost V 4 bases and J 1 base, with 14 bases left between them. The CDR3: CASSPPDRYNYGYTF. For the CDR3, the DNA is TGCGCCAGCAGCCCGCCCGACAGATATAACTATGGCTACACCTTC.

The chain uses TRBV7-9 and TRBJ2-7; either TRBD1 or TRBD2 may supply D (5 bases each). V shed 4 bases and J shed 4 bases, with 17 bases lying between them. The germline V gene encodes CDR1 SEHNR and CDR2 FQNEAQ (reference sequence). The CDR3 loop spans 15 amino acids. The CDR3 DNA reads as TGTGCCAGCAGCTCGGACACTCTTGGGGGTTACGAGCAGTACTTC. Translation: CASSSDTLGGYEQYF.

This chain connects TRBV4-1 to TRBJ1-4; unclear D gene. This CDR3 is built from 16 residues. CDR1 MGHRA and CDR2 YSYEKL come from the germline V gene. The V gene lost 0 bases and the J gene lost 0 bases, with 8 bases spanning the gap. DNA for the CDR3: TGCGCCAGCAGCCAAGACCCCAGGCCAACTAATGAAAAACTGTTTTTT. Protein product: CASSQDPRPTNEKLFF.

This rearrangement joins TRBV7-6 to TRBJ2-3, with unresolved D. This CDR3 contains 15 residues. V lost 5 bases to trimming and J lost 4 bases, with 16 bases between them. Germline V gives CDR1 SGHVS, CDR2 FNYEAQ. The CDR3 nucleotides read TGTGCCAGCAGCCCCGCCGGACGGGCCCCAGATACGCAGTATTTT. The encoded protein is CASSPAGRAPDTQYF.

The chain is built from TRBV9 and TRBJ2-1; the match to TRBD2 covers 14 bases. V shed 3 bases, J shed 10 bases, and the junction held 6 bases outside the gene matches. The germline V gene encodes CDR1 SGDLS and CDR2 YYNGEE. The CDR3 loop spans 15 amino acids. The DNA for the CDR3 is TGTGCCAGCAGCGAGGGACTAGCGGGAGTAAGGGAGCAGTTCTTC. As protein: CASSEGLAGVREQFF.

This sequence joins TRBV4-2 and TRBJ2-2; no definite D call. V was shortened by 0 bases and J by 1 base, with 9 bases between the two germline ends. CDR1 LGHNA and CDR2 YNFKEQ come from the germline V gene. This CDR3 is 16 amino acids long. This chain's CDR3 is CASSQEARLNTGELFF. DNA of the CDR3: TGTGCCAGCAGCCAAGAGGCGCGATTGAACACCGGGGAGCTGTTTTTT.

The chain has TRBV7-3 and TRBJ2-5, with D hard to call. The CDR3 length is 15 residues. Trimming took off 2 bases at V and 1 base at J, with 11 bases between the two ends. Germline V CDR1 and CDR2: SGHTA, FQGTGA. The CDR3 region has the DNA TGTGCCAGCAGCTTATTCATGGACCCCCAAGAGACCCAGTACTTC. Protein product: CASSLFMDPQETQYF. Filled out from reference TRBV7-3 and TRBJ2-5, the complete variable domain reads GAGVSQTPSNKVTEKGKYVELRCDPISGHTALYWYRQSLGQGPEFLIYFQGTGAADDSGLPNDRFFAVRPEGSVSTLKIQRTERGDSAVYLCASSLFMDPQETQYFGPGTRLLVL.